There are many counts of the clone carrying this TCR beta chain. Trimming pared 4 bases from V and 3 bases from J, leaving 15 bases between. CDR3 length: 15 residues. Germline V gene lookup returns CDR1 ENHRY and CDR2 SYGVKD. Next came a second PCR, run for roughly 6 to 11 cycles, which used a sample-barcoded 5' primer along with a J-beta primer mix. A template-switch adaptor with 12 random nucleotides tagged each cDNA molecule. TCRdb analysed the 5' RACE reads with MiXCR anew, one entry per CDR3 protein. The sample holds around 670,000 distinct CDR3 sequences; about 30% are singletons and the top ten take 15% to 17%. The data were taken from a study of blood T cells in healthy people across ages.

Material: blood. V usage is TRBV10-3 and J usage is TRBJ1-2, with D perhaps TRBD1 (6 bases). The clonotype comes from a woman older than 75 in good health. CDR3: CAISAPGRGDYGYTF. CDR3 in DNA: TGTGCCATCAGTGCCCCGGGCAGGGGAGACTATGGCTACACCTTC.